This passage covers 8 T cell receptor beta chains from one sample sequenced in a study of CD4+ T cells in melanoma. Method: immunoSEQ multiplex PCR; TCRdb's copy keeps in-frame clones and lacks some. The table records approximately 14,000 clones, roughly 63% of them present only once. Input material: cells from a culture (not recorded whether cultured in vitro). Source of these receptors: a human donor with melanoma.

The J gene is TRBJ1-2, the V gene TRBV6-5, with D possibly matching TRBD1 (5 bases). The CDR3 covers 13 residues. Trimming shortened V by 3 bases and J by 3 bases, and 8 bases separated the two germline ends. Germline CDR1 reads MNHEY; CDR2 reads SVGAGI. CDR3 coding DNA: TGTGCCAGCAGTTATCAGGGTGACTATGGCTACACCTTC. Residues: CASSYQGDYGYTF.

This clone is categorized as medium-sized. The chain combines TRBV2 with TRBJ1-4; no clear D gene. Germline lookup yields CDR1 SNHLY and CDR2 FYNNEI. The CDR3 consists of 11 residues. Trimming removed 3 bases from V and 8 bases from J, with 4 bases in between. The CDR3 coding sequence is TGTGCCAGCAGTGATTGGGAAAAACTGTTTTTT. As protein: CASSDWEKLFF.

The rearrangement joins TRBV19 to TRBJ1-4; D is perhaps TRBD1 (5 bases). The germline V and J ends were trimmed by 6 bases and 4 bases, with 15 bases remaining between them. Germline lookup yields CDR1 LNHDA and CDR2 SQIVND (reference sequence). The CDR3 spans 15 residues. Written as DNA, the CDR3 is TGTGCCAGTAGCAATCCGGGACGGAGTAATGAAAAACTGTTTTTT. It specifies CASSNPGRSNEKLFF.

DNA of the CDR3: TGTGCCAGCAGTAGCCGCACCGGGGAGCTGTTTTTT. Translation: CASSSRTGELFF. This chain connects TRBV6-5 to TRBJ2-2; unclear D gene. Germline V gene data show CDR1 as MNHEY and CDR2 as SVGAGI. The CDR3 has 12 amino acids. The V end was cut by 5 bases, the J end by 4 bases, with 5 bases between.

This clone rates as medium-sized. The chain is built from TRBV10-3 and TRBJ1-2, with D maybe TRBD1 (5 bases). This CDR3 comprises 15 residues. V was cut by 5 bases and J by 4 bases, with 17 bases left in between. Germline lookup yields CDR1 ENHRY and CDR2 SYGVKD. CDR3 in DNA: TGTGCCATCAGTCCGAGGTCACCCCAGGGCTATGGCTACACCTTC. Encoded protein: CAISPRSPQGYGYTF.

The chain joins TRBV7-6 to TRBJ2-1; D gene uncertain. V was shortened by 2 bases and J by 10 bases, with 12 bases between the two germline ends. This CDR3 spans 13 amino acids. Germline V gives CDR1 SGHVS, CDR2 FNYEAQ. CDR3 protein: CASSLIEFGEQFF. CDR3 in DNA: TGTGCCAGCAGCTTAATTGAATTTGGCGAGCAGTTCTTC.

J is TRBJ1-4 and V is TRBV30, with D unresolved. V lost 0 bases to trimming and J lost 8 bases, with 13 bases between them. Germline V gene sequence: CDR1 GTSNPN, CDR2 SVGIG (reference sequence). The CDR3 has 14 amino acids. The CDR3 sequence: CAWSVLGSGEKLFF. The CDR3 region has the DNA TGTGCCTGGAGTGTACTGGGATCGGGGGAAAAACTGTTTTTT.

This clone was seen a few times. The CDR3 sequence: CASSPRVDSAYGYTF. The CDR3 DNA sequence: TGTGCCAGCAGTCCCCGCGTTGACTCCGCCTATGGCTACACCTTC. V is TRBV27 and J is TRBJ1-2; D remains unclear. Germline V gene sequence: CDR1 MNHEY, CDR2 SMNVEV (reference sequence). Between the trimmed V and J ends, which lost 5 bases and 4 bases, there was a span of 17 bases. The CDR3 spans 15 residues.